A single sample is the source of the 20 T cell receptor beta chains below, sequenced in a study of shared clonotypes between healthy human individuals. Only in-frame clones appear in the TCRdb table, and some are missing; sequencing was by immunoSEQ multiplex PCR. Of about 1.5 million clones in the sample, approximately 98% were seen once. Sequencing was carried out using naive CD4+ T cells sorted from blood. Described subset: CD45RA+ positively selected. These receptors were obtained from a man aged 25-40 years in good health.

Points on this clone: The same CDR3 can be traced to other DNA sequences in this sample. The chain employs TRBV15 and TRBJ2-1; D ambiguous. CDR1 is LNHNV, CDR2 YYDKDF, per germline (reference sequence). CDR3 length: 13 residues. Deletions cut 0 bases from V and 5 bases from J, with 5 bases between. CDR3 loop: CATSRDRDNEQFF. The CDR3 bases are TGTGCCACCAGCAGAGATCGGGACAATGAGCAGTTCTTC. The full variable domain, its missing parts supplied by reference TRBV15 and TRBJ2-1, is DAMVIQNPRYQVTQFGKPVTLSCSQTLNHNVMYWYQQKSSQAPKLLFHYYDKDFNNEADTPDNFQSRRPNTSFCFLDIRSPGLGDTAMYLCATSRDRDNEQFFGPGTRLTVL.

This clone was seen only a few times. The rearrangement links TRBV28 to TRBJ1-2; 9 positions agree with TRBD1. V dropped 4 bases and J dropped 2; count of bases not matched to a gene: 11. The CDR3 length is 17 residues. Per the germline V gene, CDR1 is MDHEN and CDR2 is SYDVKM. The CDR3 here is CASSSAGTGLANYGYTF. The CDR3 region has the DNA TGTGCCAGCAGTTCCGCAGGGACAGGGTTGGCCAACTATGGCTACACCTTC.

The chain carries TRBV2 and TRBJ2-5, with no clear D. The CDR3 covers 13 residues. The V and J ends lost 7 bases and 3 bases respectively, with 12 bases between them. Germline assignment: CDR1 SNHLY and CDR2 FYNNEI. In DNA form, the CDR3 reads TGTGCCAGCACCTACAATTCTAAAGAGACCCAGTACTTC. As protein: CASTYNSKETQYF.

The CDR3 sequence: CASSQEPSGRVGEQFF. The DNA for the CDR3 is TGTGCCAGCAGCCAAGAGCCTAGCGGGAGGGTCGGAGAGCAGTTCTTC. This chain connects TRBV4-2 to TRBJ2-1, with 12 bases that match TRBD2. Germline V lookup: CDR1 LGHNA, CDR2 YNFKEQ. The CDR3 is made up of 16 amino acids. V lost 0 bases and J lost 10; bases outside the gene matches: 7.

The J gene is TRBJ1-4, the V gene TRBV5-4; D remains ambiguous. The CDR3 covers 12 residues. V lost 3 bases to trimming and J lost 12 bases, with 12 bases between them. The V gene's germline CDR1 is SGHNT and CDR2 YYREEE (reference sequence). This CDR3 reads CASSSASKQLFF. Written as DNA, the CDR3 is TGTGCCAGCAGCTCCGCCTCGAAGCAACTGTTTTTT.

V is TRBV14 and J is TRBJ1-2; D not resolved. The germline V gene has CDR1 SGHDN and CDR2 FVKESK. Trimming removed 1 base from V and 4 bases from J, with 7 bases in between. This CDR3 is built from 13 residues. The CDR3 spells CASSQGGFYGYTF. For the CDR3, the DNA is TGTGCCAGCAGCCAAGGAGGGTTCTATGGCTACACCTTC.

As concerns this clone: The same CDR3 also results from other DNA sequences found in this sample. CDR3 residues: CASSPGPNTEAFF. DNA for the CDR3: TGTGCCAGCTCACCAGGCCCGAACACTGAAGCTTTCTTT. The chain is built from TRBV18 and TRBJ1-1; no clear D. CDR1 is KGHSH, CDR2 LQKENI, per germline. The CDR3 consists of 13 residues. Between the trimmed V and J ends, which lost 2 bases and 1 base, there was a span of 5 bases.

The V gene is TRBV25-1, the J gene TRBJ2-5, with D unresolved. The CDR3 totals 15 residues. The V gene lost 4 bases and the J gene lost 1 base, with 13 bases spanning the gap. Germline-derived CDR1 and CDR2 are MGHDK and SYGVNS. The CDR3 is CASSASPTIQETQYF. The CDR3 DNA reads as TGTGCCAGCAGTGCTTCCCCCACAATCCAAGAGACCCAGTACTTC.

The chain recombines TRBV18 with TRBJ1-1; D unclear. Trimming pared 1 base from V and 2 bases from J, leaving 11 bases between. Germline CDR1 KGHSH, CDR2 LQKENI. This CDR3 spans 15 amino acids. CDR3 nucleotides: TGTGCCAGCTCACCACTTAAGGAAGCCAACACTGAAGCTTTCTTT. This sequence encodes CASSPLKEANTEAFF. Full variable domain (rest looked up from reference TRBV18 and TRBJ1-1): NAGVMQNPRHLVRRRGQEARLRCSPMKGHSHVYWYRQLPEEGLKFMVYLQKENIIDESGMPKERFSAEFPKEGPSILRIQQVVRGDSAAYFCASSPLKEANTEAFFGQGTRLTVV.

This chain connects TRBV4-1 to TRBJ2-5; TRBD1 matches 12 bases. CDR3 size: 14 residues. J was trimmed by 5 bases and V by 4 bases; bases with no gene match: 2. Germline V gene data show CDR1 as MGHRA and CDR2 as YSYEKL. CDR3 protein: CASSRGTGGETQYF. The DNA of the CDR3 is TGCGCCAGCAGCCGAGGGACAGGGGGCGAGACCCAGTACTTC.

The chain combines TRBV6-5 with TRBJ2-4, with 8 bases fitting TRBD1. Germline assignment: CDR1 MNHEY and CDR2 SVGAGI. The CDR3 is made up of 16 amino acids. V lost 2 bases, J lost 1 base, and 4 bases stayed unmatched. CDR3 in amino acids: CASSYTHRGAKNIQYF. In DNA form, the CDR3 reads TGTGCCAGCAGTTACACCCACAGGGGGGCCAAAAACATTCAGTACTTC.

The chain recombines TRBV18 with TRBJ1-2; 11 bases fit TRBD1. Germline V gene sequence: CDR1 KGHSH, CDR2 LQKENI. J lost 2 bases, V lost 6 bases, and 5 bases had no gene match. This CDR3 has 15 amino acids. CDR3: CASSLDRGHNYGYTF. CDR3 DNA: TGTGCCAGCTCGTTGGACAGGGGGCACAACTATGGCTACACCTTC.

V and J are TRBV5-1 and TRBJ2-3, with 10 bases fitting TRBD2. Germline values: CDR1 SGHRS, CDR2 YFSETQ. This CDR3 comprises 20 residues. Trimming cost V 2 bases and J 3 bases; bases outside gene matches: 18. The CDR3 spells CASSFRVAGGLPRSTDTQYF. CDR3 DNA sequence: TGCGCCAGCAGCTTCAGGGTAGCGGGAGGACTACCTCGTTCAACAGATACGCAGTATTTT.

The chain carries TRBV11-1 and TRBJ2-7; 12 bases line up with TRBD2. Trimming cost V 5 bases and J 2 bases; bases outside gene matches: 7. CDR3 length equals 16 residues. Germline CDR1 and CDR2: SGHAT and FQDESV (reference sequence). The chain's CDR3 is CASSPRLAGAAYEQYF. The CDR3 DNA is TGTGCCAGCAGCCCTCGACTAGCGGGAGCAGCCTACGAGCAGTACTTC.

V usage is TRBV15 and J usage is TRBJ1-2; no definite D call. CDR3 length equals 12 residues. With 3 bases removed from V and 8 bases from J, the gap between germline ends came to 10 bases. The germline gives CDR1 LNHNV, CDR2 YYDKDF (reference sequence). The CDR3 loop is CATSRDEVGYTF. Written as DNA, the CDR3 is TGTGCCACCAGCAGGGATGAAGTCGGCTACACCTTC.

The chain carries TRBV18 and TRBJ2-1; 11 positions match TRBD2. The trim removed 3 bases at V and 8 bases at J, leaving 3 bases unmatched. There are 14 residues in the CDR3. Germline V lookup: CDR1 KGHSH, CDR2 LQKENI. CDR3: CASSPSGGVDEQFF. The CDR3 nucleotides are TGTGCCAGCTCACCTAGCGGGGGGGTCGATGAGCAGTTCTTC.

The rearrangement uses TRBV18 and TRBJ2-7, with 7 bases that match TRBD1. V was clipped by 2 bases and J by 3 bases; unmatched bases: 4. CDR1 is KGHSH and CDR2 is LQKENI in the germline V gene. The CDR3 runs to 14 residues. The CDR3 coding sequence is TGTGCCAGCTCACCAAGCGACAGGGACTACGAGCAGTACTTC. Translation: CASSPSDRDYEQYF.

J is TRBJ2-1 and V is TRBV27; the match to TRBD2 covers 7 bases. V dropped 4 bases and J dropped 3; count of bases not matched to a gene: 18. CDR3 length: 19 residues. CDR1 is MNHEY and CDR2 is SMNVEV in the germline V gene (reference sequence). The CDR3 here is CASSSQRTSDRLNYNEQFF. As DNA, the CDR3 is TGTGCCAGCAGTTCCCAGCGGACTAGTGACCGACTAAACTACAATGAGCAGTTCTTC.

The chain combines TRBV19 with TRBJ1-5, with 8 bases that match TRBD1. The CDR3 is 16 amino acids. After removal of 6 bases from V and 0 bases from J, the junction contained 7 bases not matched to a gene. Germline V gene data show CDR1 as LNHDA and CDR2 as SQIVND (reference sequence). The DNA of the CDR3 is TGTGCCAGTAGGCACAGGGGGGGGAGTAGCAATCAGCCCCAGCATTTT. Translated: CASRHRGGSSNQPQHF.

The gene calls are TRBV7-9 and TRBJ2-7; 10 bases match TRBD1. The CDR3 extends over 14 amino acids. V shed 8 bases and J 3 bases; nucleotides not matched to a gene: 7. Germline CDR1 and CDR2: SEHNR and FQNEAQ (reference sequence). CDR3 amino acids: CASVGTGAIYEQYF. The CDR3 nucleotides are TGTGCCAGCGTAGGGACAGGGGCAATCTACGAGCAGTACTTC.